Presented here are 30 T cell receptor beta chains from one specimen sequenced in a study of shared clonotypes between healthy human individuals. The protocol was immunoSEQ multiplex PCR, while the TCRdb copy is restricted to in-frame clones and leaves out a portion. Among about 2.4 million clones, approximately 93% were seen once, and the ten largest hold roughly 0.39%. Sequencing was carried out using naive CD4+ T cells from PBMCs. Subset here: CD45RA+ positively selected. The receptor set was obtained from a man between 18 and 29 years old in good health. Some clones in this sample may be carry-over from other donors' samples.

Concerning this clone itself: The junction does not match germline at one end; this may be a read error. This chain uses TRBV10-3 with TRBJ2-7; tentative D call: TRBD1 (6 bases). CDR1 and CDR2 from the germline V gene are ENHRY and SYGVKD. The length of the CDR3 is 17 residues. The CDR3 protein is CAISQSRKGQHSYEQYF. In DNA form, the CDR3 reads TGTGCCATCAGTCAGTCCAGGAAAGGACAGCACTCCTACGAGCAGTACTTC.

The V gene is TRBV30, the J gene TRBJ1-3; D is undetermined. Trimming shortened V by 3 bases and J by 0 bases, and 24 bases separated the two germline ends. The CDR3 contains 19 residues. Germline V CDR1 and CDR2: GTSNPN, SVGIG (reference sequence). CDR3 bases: TGTGCCTGGAGCCCGAGGCGGGCCTACTCTCCCCTCTCTGGAAACACCATATATTTT. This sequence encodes CAWSPRRAYSPLSGNTIYF.

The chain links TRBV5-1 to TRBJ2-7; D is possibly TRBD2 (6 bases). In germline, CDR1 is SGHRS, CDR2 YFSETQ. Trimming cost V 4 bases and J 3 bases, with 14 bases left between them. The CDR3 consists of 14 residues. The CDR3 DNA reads TGCGCCAGCAGCCCTGTGGGGGGATTCTACGAGCAGTACTTC. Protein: CASSPVGGFYEQYF.

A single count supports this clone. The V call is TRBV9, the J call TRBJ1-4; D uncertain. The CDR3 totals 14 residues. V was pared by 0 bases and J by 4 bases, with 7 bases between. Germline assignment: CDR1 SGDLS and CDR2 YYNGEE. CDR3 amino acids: CASSVGVLNEKLFF. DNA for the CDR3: TGTGCCAGCAGCGTAGGAGTTCTTAATGAAAAACTGTTTTTT.

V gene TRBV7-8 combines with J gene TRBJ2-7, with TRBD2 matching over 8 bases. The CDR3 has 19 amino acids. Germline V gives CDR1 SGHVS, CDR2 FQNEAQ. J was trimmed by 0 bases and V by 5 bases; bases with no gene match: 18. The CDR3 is CASSQRGGASQSFSYEQYF. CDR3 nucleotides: TGTGCCAGCAGCCAACGGGGGGGGGCTTCCCAATCGTTCTCCTACGAGCAGTACTTC.

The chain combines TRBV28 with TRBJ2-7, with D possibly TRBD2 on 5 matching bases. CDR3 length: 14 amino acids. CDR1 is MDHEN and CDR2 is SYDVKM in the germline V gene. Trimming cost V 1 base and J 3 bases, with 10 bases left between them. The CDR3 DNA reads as TGTGCCAGCAGTTTATCGCCCGAGGGCTACGAGCAGTACTTC. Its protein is CASSLSPEGYEQYF. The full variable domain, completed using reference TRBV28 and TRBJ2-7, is DVKVTQSSRYLVKRTGEKVFLECVQDMDHENMFWYRQDPGLGLRLIYFSYDVKMKEKGDIPEGYSVSREKKERFSLILESASTNQTSMYLCASSLSPEGYEQYFGPGTRLTVT.

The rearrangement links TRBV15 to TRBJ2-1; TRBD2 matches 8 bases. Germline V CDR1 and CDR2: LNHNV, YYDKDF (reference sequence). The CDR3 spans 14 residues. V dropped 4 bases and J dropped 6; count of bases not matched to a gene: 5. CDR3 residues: CATSTRGGINEQFF. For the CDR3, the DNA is TGTGCCACCAGCACCCGGGGGGGGATCAATGAGCAGTTCTTC.

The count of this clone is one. This CDR3 reads CASSKEEDPNEAFF. CDR3 nucleotides: TGTGCCAGCAGCAAAGAGGAGGACCCCAATGAAGCTTTCTTT. The gene calls are TRBV21-1 and TRBJ1-1. TRBV21-1 constitutes a pseudogene. The CDR3 has 14 amino acids.

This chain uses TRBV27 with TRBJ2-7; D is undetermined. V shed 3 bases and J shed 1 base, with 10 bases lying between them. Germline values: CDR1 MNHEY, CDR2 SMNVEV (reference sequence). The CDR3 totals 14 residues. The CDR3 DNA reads TGTGCCAGCAGTTTCCAGTTTGGATCCTACGAGCAGTACTTC. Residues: CASSFQFGSYEQYF.

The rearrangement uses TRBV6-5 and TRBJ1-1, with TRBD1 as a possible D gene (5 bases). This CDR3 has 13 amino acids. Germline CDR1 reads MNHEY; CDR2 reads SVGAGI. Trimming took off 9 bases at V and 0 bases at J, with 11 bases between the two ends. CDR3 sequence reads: CASKHRMNTEAFF. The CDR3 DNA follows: TGTGCCAGTAAACACAGGATGAACACTGAAGCTTTCTTT.

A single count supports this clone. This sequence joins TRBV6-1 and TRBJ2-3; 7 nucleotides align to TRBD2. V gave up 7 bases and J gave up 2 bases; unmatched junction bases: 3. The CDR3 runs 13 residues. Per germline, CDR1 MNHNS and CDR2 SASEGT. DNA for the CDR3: TGTGCCAGCAAGCGGGACCTCACAGATACGCAGTATTTT. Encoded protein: CASKRDLTDTQYF.

The CDR3 loop is CASSSTGAVEETQYF. CDR3 DNA: TGTGCCAGCAGTTCGACGGGAGCCGTCGAAGAGACCCAGTACTTC. The rearrangement links TRBV28 to TRBJ2-5; D possibly corresponds to TRBD2 (6 bases). Deletions cut 4 bases from V and 3 bases from J, with 15 bases between. CDR3 length equals 15 residues. The germline CDR1 and CDR2 sequences are MDHEN and SYDVKM.

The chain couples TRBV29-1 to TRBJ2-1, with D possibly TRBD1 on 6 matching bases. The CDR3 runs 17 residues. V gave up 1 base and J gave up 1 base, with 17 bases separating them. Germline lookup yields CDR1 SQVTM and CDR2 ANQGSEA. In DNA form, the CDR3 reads TGCAGCGTTGAAGGAGGGGAGTGGACAGTTTCCTACAATGAGCAGTTCTTC. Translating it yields CSVEGGEWTVSYNEQFF.

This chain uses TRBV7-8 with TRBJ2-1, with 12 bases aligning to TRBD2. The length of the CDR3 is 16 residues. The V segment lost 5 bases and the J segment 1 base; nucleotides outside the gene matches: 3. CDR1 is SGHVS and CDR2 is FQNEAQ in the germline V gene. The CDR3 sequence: CASSIGLAGSYNEQFF. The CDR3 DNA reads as TGTGCCAGCAGCATAGGACTAGCGGGATCCTACAATGAGCAGTTCTTC.

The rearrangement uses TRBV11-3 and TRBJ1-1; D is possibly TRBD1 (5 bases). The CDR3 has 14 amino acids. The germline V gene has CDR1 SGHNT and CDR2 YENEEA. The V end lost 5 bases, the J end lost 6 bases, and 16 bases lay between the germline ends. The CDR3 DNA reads TGTGCCAGCAGCCCCTCACGGGGCAGCTCTGAAGCTTTCTTT. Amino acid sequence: CASSPSRGSSEAFF. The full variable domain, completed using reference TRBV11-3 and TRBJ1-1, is EAGVVQSPRYKIIEKKQPVAFWCNPISGHNTLYWYLQNLGQGPELLIRYENEEAVDDSQLPKDRFSAERLKGVDSTLKIQPAELGDSAVYLCASSPSRGSSEAFFGQGTRLTVV.

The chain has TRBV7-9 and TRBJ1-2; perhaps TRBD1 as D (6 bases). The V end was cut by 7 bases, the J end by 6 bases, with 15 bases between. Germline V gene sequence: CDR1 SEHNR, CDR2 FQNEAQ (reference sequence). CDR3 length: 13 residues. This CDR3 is CASTQSGGHGYTF. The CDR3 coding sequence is TGTGCCAGCACCCAGTCGGGGGGCCATGGCTACACCTTC.

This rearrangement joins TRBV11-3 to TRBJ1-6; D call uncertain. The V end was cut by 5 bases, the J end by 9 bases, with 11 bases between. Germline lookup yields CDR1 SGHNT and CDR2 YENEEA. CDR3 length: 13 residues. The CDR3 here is CASSPAWGSPLHF. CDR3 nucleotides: TGTGCCAGCAGCCCAGCTTGGGGTTCACCCCTCCACTTT. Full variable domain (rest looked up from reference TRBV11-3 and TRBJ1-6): EAGVVQSPRYKIIEKKQPVAFWCNPISGHNTLYWYLQNLGQGPELLIRYENEEAVDDSQLPKDRFSAERLKGVDSTLKIQPAELGDSAVYLCASSPAWGSPLHFGNGTRLTVT.

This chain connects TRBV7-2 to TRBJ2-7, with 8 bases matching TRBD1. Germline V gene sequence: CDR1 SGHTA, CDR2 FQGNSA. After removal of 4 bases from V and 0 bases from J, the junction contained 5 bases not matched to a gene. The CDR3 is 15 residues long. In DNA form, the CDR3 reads TGTGCCAGCAGCTCCGGACAGGGCCACTCCTACGAGCAGTACTTC. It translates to CASSSGQGHSYEQYF.

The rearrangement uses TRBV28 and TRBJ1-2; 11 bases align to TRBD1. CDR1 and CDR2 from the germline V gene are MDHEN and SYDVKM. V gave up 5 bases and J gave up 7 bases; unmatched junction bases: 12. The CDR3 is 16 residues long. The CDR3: CASSLGTGGFGFGYTF. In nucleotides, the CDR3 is TGTGCCAGCAGTCTCGGGACAGGGGGATTCGGGTTTGGCTACACCTTC.

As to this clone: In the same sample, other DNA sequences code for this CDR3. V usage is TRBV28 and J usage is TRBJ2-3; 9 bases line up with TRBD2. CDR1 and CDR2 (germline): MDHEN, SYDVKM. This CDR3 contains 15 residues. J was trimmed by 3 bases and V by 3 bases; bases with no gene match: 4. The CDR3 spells CASSFGGRGTDTQYF. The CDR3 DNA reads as TGTGCCAGCAGTTTCGGCGGGAGGGGAACAGATACGCAGTATTTT.

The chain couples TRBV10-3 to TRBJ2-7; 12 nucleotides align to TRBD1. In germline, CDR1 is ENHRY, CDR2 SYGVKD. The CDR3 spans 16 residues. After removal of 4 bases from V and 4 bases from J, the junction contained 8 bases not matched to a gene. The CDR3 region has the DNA TGTGCCATCAGTGGCCCCGGGACAGGGGGCGCTTACGAGCAGTACTTC. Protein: CAISGPGTGGAYEQYF.

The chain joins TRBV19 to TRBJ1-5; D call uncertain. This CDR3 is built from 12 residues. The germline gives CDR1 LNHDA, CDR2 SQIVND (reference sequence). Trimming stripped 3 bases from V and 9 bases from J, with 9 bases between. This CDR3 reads CASSIEGRPQHF. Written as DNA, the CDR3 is TGTGCCAGTAGTATCGAAGGAAGGCCCCAGCATTTT.

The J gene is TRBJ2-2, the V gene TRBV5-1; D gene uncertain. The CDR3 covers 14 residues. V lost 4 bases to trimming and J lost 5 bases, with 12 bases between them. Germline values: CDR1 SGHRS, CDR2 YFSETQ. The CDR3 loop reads CASSMIPDTGELFF. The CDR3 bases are TGCGCCAGCAGCATGATTCCGGATACCGGGGAGCTGTTTTTT.

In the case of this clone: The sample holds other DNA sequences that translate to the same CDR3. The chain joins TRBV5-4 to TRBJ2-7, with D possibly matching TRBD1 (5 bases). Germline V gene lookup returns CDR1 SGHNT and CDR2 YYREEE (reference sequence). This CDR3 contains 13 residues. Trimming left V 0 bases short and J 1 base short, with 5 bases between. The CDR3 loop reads CASSLDRSYEQYF. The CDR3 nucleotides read TGTGCCAGCAGCTTGGACAGGTCCTACGAGCAGTACTTC.

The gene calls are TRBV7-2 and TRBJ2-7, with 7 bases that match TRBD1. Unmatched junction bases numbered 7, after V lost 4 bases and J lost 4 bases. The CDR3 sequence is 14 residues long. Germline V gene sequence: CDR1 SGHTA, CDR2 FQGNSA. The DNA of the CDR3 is TGTGCCAGCAGCTCCAACCGGGACAGATACGAGCAGTACTTC. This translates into CASSSNRDRYEQYF.

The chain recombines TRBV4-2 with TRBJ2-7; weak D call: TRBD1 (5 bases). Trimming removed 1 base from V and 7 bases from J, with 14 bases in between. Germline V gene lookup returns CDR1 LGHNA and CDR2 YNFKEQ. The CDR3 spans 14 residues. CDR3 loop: CASSQVFRVEEQYF. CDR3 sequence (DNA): TGTGCCAGCAGCCAAGTGTTCAGGGTCGAGGAGCAGTACTTC.

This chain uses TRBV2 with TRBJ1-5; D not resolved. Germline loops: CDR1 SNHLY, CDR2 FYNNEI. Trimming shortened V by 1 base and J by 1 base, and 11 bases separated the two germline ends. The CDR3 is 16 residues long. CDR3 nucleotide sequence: TGTGCCAGCAGTGAAGTACGGGTCGGGAGCAATCAGCCCCAGCATTTT. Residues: CASSEVRVGSNQPQHF.

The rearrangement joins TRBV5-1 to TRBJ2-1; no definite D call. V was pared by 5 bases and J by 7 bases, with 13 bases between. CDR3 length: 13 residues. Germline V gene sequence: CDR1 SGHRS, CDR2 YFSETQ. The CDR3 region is CASRQTPGNEQFF. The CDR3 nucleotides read TGCGCCAGCAGGCAAACGCCCGGAAATGAGCAGTTCTTC.

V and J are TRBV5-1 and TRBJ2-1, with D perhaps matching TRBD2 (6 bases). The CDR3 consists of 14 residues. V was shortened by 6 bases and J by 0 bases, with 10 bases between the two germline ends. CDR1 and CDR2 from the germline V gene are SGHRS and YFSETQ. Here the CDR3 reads CASTLAVSYNEQFF. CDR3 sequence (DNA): TGCGCCAGCACCTTAGCGGTCTCCTACAATGAGCAGTTCTTC.

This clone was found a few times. This CDR3 is CASSLLGPAGYTF. CDR3 bases: TGTGCCAGCAGCTTGCTAGGGCCGGCTGGCTACACCTTC. The V call is TRBV5-6, the J call TRBJ1-2; unclear D gene. Trimming removed 1 base at V and 7 bases at J, with 11 bases between. The germline gives CDR1 SGHDT, CDR2 YYEEEE. The CDR3 extends over 13 amino acids.